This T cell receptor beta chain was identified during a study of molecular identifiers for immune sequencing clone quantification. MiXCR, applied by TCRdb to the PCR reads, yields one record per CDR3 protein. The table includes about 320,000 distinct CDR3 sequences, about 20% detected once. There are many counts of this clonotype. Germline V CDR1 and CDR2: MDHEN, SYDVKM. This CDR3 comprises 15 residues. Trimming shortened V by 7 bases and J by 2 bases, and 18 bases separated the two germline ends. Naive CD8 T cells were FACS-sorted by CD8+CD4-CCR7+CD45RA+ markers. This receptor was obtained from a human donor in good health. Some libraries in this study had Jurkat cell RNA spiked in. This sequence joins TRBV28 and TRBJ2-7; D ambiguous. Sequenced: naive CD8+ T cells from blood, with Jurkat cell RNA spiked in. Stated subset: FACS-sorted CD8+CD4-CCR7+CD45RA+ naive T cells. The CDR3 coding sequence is TGTGCCAGCACCCTTTTGTCAGCGCGGCCCTACGAGCAGTACTTC. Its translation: CASTLLSARPYEQYF.